This entry lists 16 T cell receptor beta chains sequenced from one sample in a study of blood T cell repertoires in COVID-19. The protocol was immunoSEQ multiplex PCR, while the TCRdb copy is restricted to in-frame clones and leaves out a portion. The data contain 150,000 to 200,000 clones, 84% of them singletons. The sample consisted of PBMCs or T cells enriched from blood (not recorded which). The receptor set was obtained from a man aged 45 to 65 who had recovered from COVID-19.

The V and J genes are TRBV19 and TRBJ1-1, with 8 bases matching TRBD1. This CDR3 is 15 amino acids long. After removal of 7 bases from V and 1 base from J, the junction contained 8 bases not matched to a gene. CDR1 is LNHDA and CDR2 is SQIVND in the germline V gene (reference sequence). CDR3 sequence (DNA): TGTGCCAGTACCCTAAACGACAGGGGGAACACTGAAGCTTTCTTT. Translated, it gives CASTLNDRGNTEAFF.

The chain is built from TRBV6-2 or TRBV6-3 and TRBJ1-2; TRBD1 is a possible D gene (6 bases). V dropped 5 bases and J dropped 0 bases, with 16 bases sitting between them. This CDR3 region has 16 residues. Germline CDR1 is MNHEY and CDR2 is SVGEGT. The CDR3 nucleotides are TGTGCCAGCAGTCATACCACAGGGATGGCTAACTATGGCTACACCTTC. Translated: CASSHTTGMANYGYTF.

Only a few counts were recorded for this clone. The chain uses TRBV6-5 and TRBJ2-7, with TRBD2 as a possible D gene (5 bases). Germline values: CDR1 MNHEY, CDR2 SVGAGI. The CDR3 totals 13 residues. Trimming removed 8 bases at V and 4 bases at J, with 15 bases between. CDR3 nucleotides: TGTGCCAGCCTTTTAGGCTCGGGGTACGAGCAGTACTTC. Amino acid sequence: CASLLGSGYEQYF.

J is TRBJ1-3 and V is TRBV13; weak D call: TRBD1 (5 bases). Germline CDR1 reads PRHDT; CDR2 reads FYEKMQ (reference sequence). The CDR3 consists of 14 residues. The V gene lost 6 bases and the J gene lost 0 bases, with 9 bases spanning the gap. The CDR3 spells CASSPTGSGNTIYF. The CDR3 nucleotides read TGTGCCAGCAGTCCTACAGGCTCTGGAAACACCATATATTTT. The whole variable domain, remainder taken from reference TRBV13 and TRBJ1-3, is AAGVIQSPRHLIKEKRETATLKCYPIPRHDTVYWYQQGPGQDPQFLISFYEKMQSDKGSIPDRFSAQQFSDYHSELNMSSLELGDSALYFCASSPTGSGNTIYFGEGSWLTVV.

Note on this clone: Because the CDR3's place on the DNA is in doubt, the DNA is left out and the CDR3 is given as listed by TCRdb. The chain has TRBV9 and TRBJ1-6; the DNA was not used to check the table's D call, TRBD1. Inclusive of both ends, the CDR3 amounts to 13 amino acids. Germline V CDR1 and CDR2: SGDLS, YYNGEE. CDR3 loop: CASSVATGTAGNF.

The chain is built from TRBV5-4 and TRBJ2-5; 7 bases are shared with TRBD2. V trimming: 0 bases; J trimming: 1 base; junction bases outside the gene matches: 3. Germline V gene lookup returns CDR1 SGHNT and CDR2 YYREEE (reference sequence). CDR3 length equals 15 residues. CDR3 nucleotide sequence: TGTGCCAGCAGCTTGGTAGGGACTACCCAAGAGACCCAGTACTTC. This sequence encodes CASSLVGTTQETQYF.

V and J are TRBV12-3 or TRBV12-4 and TRBJ2-7; D is uncertain. This CDR3 comprises 12 residues. With 1 base removed from V and 6 bases from J, the gap between germline ends came to 7 bases. CDR3 DNA: TGTGCCAGCAGTTTAGTTTACTCCGAGCAGTACTTC. Its translation: CASSLVYSEQYF.

V and J are TRBV9 and TRBJ1-2; D gene unclear. Germline CDR1 SGDLS, CDR2 YYNGEE. Trimming left V 0 bases short and J 5 bases short, with 14 bases between. CDR3 length: 15 amino acids. The DNA of the CDR3 is TGTGCCAGCAGCGTAGCCGAGGTGGCAAGGTATGGCTACACCTTC. Its protein product is CASSVAEVARYGYTF.

This sequence joins TRBV24-1 and TRBJ1-6, with 9 bases fitting TRBD1. V gave up 9 bases and J gave up 8 bases; unmatched junction bases: 4. Germline V CDR1 and CDR2: KGHDR, SFDVKD. The CDR3 is 13 residues long. CDR3 loop: CATSGQGYSPLHF. DNA of the CDR3: TGTGCCACCTCGGGACAGGGATATTCACCCCTCCACTTT.

The V call is TRBV10-3, the J call TRBJ1-5, with a weak D call TRBD1 (6 bases). V gave up 6 bases and J gave up 0 bases, with 12 bases separating them. CDR1 ENHRY and CDR2 SYGVKD come from the germline V gene. The CDR3 consists of 15 residues. As DNA, the CDR3 is TGTGCCATCAGCGAGACAGGTCTTAGCAATCAGCCCCAGCATTTT. Translating gives CAISETGLSNQPQHF.

This sequence joins TRBV7-8 and TRBJ2-2; 7 nucleotides align to TRBD1. Germline V CDR1 and CDR2: SGHVS, FQNEAQ. J gave up 1 base and V 5 bases, and 4 bases lay outside the gene matches. The CDR3 sequence is 15 residues long. The CDR3: CASSTDRVNTGELFF. Here the CDR3 DNA reads TGTGCCAGCAGCACCGACAGGGTGAACACCGGGGAGCTGTTTTTT. Complete variable domain (other parts from reference TRBV7-8 and TRBJ2-2): GAGVSQSPRYKVAKRGQDVALRCDPISGHVSLFWYQQALGQGPEFLTYFQNEAQLDKSGLPSDRFFAERPEGSVSTLKIQRTQQEDSAVYLCASSTDRVNTGELFFGEGSRLTVL.

This clone appeared a few times. This sequence joins TRBV7-3 and TRBJ2-2, with D hard to call. Germline CDR1 reads SGHTA; CDR2 reads FQGTGA. Trimming took off 4 bases at V and 7 bases at J, with 7 bases between the two ends. The CDR3 consists of 12 residues. The CDR3 bases are TGTGCCAGCAGCTCACAAGACGGGGAGCTGTTTTTT. Protein sequence: CASSSQDGELFF.

This clone was counted only a few times. The chain is built from TRBV27 and TRBJ1-1, with 7 bases aligning to TRBD1. The ends lost 3 bases at V and 3 bases at J; junction bases unmatched: 4. This CDR3 contains 14 residues. CDR1 is MNHEY and CDR2 is SMNVEV in the germline V gene (reference sequence). The chain's CDR3 is CASSLARGDTEAFF. As DNA, the CDR3 is TGTGCCAGCAGTTTGGCCAGGGGGGACACTGAAGCTTTCTTT.

The chain couples TRBV5-1 to TRBJ1-2; the D is unclear. The germline CDR1 and CDR2 sequences are SGHRS and YFSETQ. V was pared by 1 base and J by 7 bases, with 14 bases between. The CDR3 length is 14 residues. CDR3 loop: CASSLNQAPPGYTF. CDR3 in DNA: TGCGCCAGCAGCTTGAATCAGGCACCCCCTGGCTACACCTTC.

V and J are TRBV18 and TRBJ2-7, with TRBD2 as a possible D gene (5 bases). The CDR3 runs 14 residues. V was pared by 8 bases and J by 2 bases, with 16 bases between. CDR1 is KGHSH, CDR2 LQKENI, per germline. Here the CDR3 reads CASAGGLGPYEQYF. The CDR3, as DNA: TGTGCCAGCGCCGGAGGCTTGGGTCCCTACGAGCAGTACTTC.

The V call is TRBV11-2, the J call TRBJ1-1; D call uncertain. Trimming took off 3 bases at V and 2 bases at J, with 10 bases between the two ends. Germline V CDR1 and CDR2: SGHAT, FQNNGV. This CDR3 comprises 14 residues. The CDR3 is CASSFREINTEAFF. CDR3 bases: TGTGCCAGCAGCTTTCGGGAAATTAACACTGAAGCTTTCTTT. The entire variable domain, with the rest obtained from reference TRBV11-2 and TRBJ1-1, is as follows: EAGVAQSPRYKIIEKRQSVAFWCNPISGHATLYWYQQILGQGPKLLIQFQNNGVVDDSQLPKDRFSAERLKGVDSTLKIQPAKLEDSAVYLCASSFREINTEAFFGQGTRLTVV.